The 11 T cell receptor beta chains given below trace back to one sample, sequenced in a study of cytomegalovirus exposure and HLA in healthy donors. Sequencing used immunoSEQ multiplex PCR; TCRdb keeps in-frame clones, though not all of them. The sample consists of about 130,000 clones, approximately 94% of them appearing once. Specimen: PBMCs. These receptors were taken from a man between 18 and 29 years old in good health and CMV-seropositive.

The V gene is TRBV2, the J gene TRBJ2-7; the D gene is possibly TRBD2 (5 bases). The germline CDR1 and CDR2 sequences are SNHLY and FYNNEI. The CDR3 is 13 amino acids. V dropped 3 bases and J dropped 7 bases, with 13 bases sitting between them. CDR3 in DNA: TGTGCCAGCAGTGAGGAGGTAGGGAAAGAGCAGTACTTC. It encodes CASSEEVGKEQYF.

The V gene is TRBV18, the J gene TRBJ2-7, with 9 bases fitting TRBD2. V gave up 1 base and J gave up 4 bases; unmatched junction bases: 14. The germline CDR1 and CDR2 sequences are KGHSH and LQKENI. The CDR3 is made up of 18 amino acids. The CDR3 DNA follows: TGTGCCAGCTCACCACGAGACAGACCGGGACTAGCAATATACGAGCAGTACTTC. The encoded protein is CASSPRDRPGLAIYEQYF. The complete variable domain, with remaining parts taken from reference TRBV18 and TRBJ2-7, reads NAGVMQNPRHLVRRRGQEARLRCSPMKGHSHVYWYRQLPEEGLKFMVYLQKENIIDESGMPKERFSAEFPKEGPSILRIQQVVRGDSAAYFCASSPRDRPGLAIYEQYFGPGTRLTVT.

As for this clone: Distinct nucleotide sequences in the sample also encode this CDR3. This chain connects TRBV4-1 to TRBJ2-3; 8 bases match TRBD2. The CDR3 totals 15 residues. CDR1 MGHRA and CDR2 YSYEKL come from the germline V gene. The junction had 1 base not matched to a gene; V was cut back by 2 bases and J by 0 bases. CDR3 in amino acids: CASSQLAGSTDTQYF. The CDR3 bases are TGCGCCAGCAGCCAATTAGCGGGGAGCACAGATACGCAGTATTTT.

This chain uses TRBV6-5 with TRBJ1-2; perhaps TRBD1 as D (6 bases). With 5 bases removed from V and 0 bases from J, the gap between germline ends came to 7 bases. CDR3 size: 13 residues. Germline V lookup: CDR1 MNHEY, CDR2 SVGAGI. The CDR3, as DNA: TGTGCCAGCAGTGGACAGCCTAACTATGGCTACACCTTC. Translation: CASSGQPNYGYTF.

The V call is TRBV28, the J call TRBJ2-7, with 10 bases that match TRBD2. V was clipped by 4 bases and J by 5 bases; unmatched bases: 11. Germline-derived CDR1 and CDR2 are MDHEN and SYDVKM. This CDR3 has 16 amino acids. The DNA of the CDR3 is TGTGCCAGCAGTTCCGGGAAATGGCTAGCGGGAGACGAGCAGTACTTC. This sequence encodes CASSSGKWLAGDEQYF.

DNA for the CDR3: TGTGCCAGCTCACCAACGAGGGAAGAGACCCAGTACTTC. Protein product: CASSPTREETQYF. The chain is built from TRBV18 and TRBJ2-5; TRBD2 is a possible D gene (5 bases). In germline, CDR1 is KGHSH, CDR2 LQKENI. The CDR3 has 13 residues. V lost 2 bases, J lost 3 bases, and 7 bases lay in between.

The chain links TRBV5-4 to TRBJ2-7, with TRBD1 matching 7 bases. The CDR3 runs to 15 residues. The germline CDR1 and CDR2 sequences are SGHNT and YYREEE (reference sequence). V gave up 4 bases and J gave up 3 bases; unmatched junction bases: 10. The CDR3 sequence is CASSTGQVRGYEQYF. The CDR3 nucleotides read TGTGCCAGCAGCACAGGACAGGTCCGGGGCTACGAGCAGTACTTC.

The chain has TRBV28 and TRBJ1-5; 7 bases agree with TRBD1. The V and J ends lost 6 bases and 7 bases, in that order; junction bases with no gene match: 12. Germline V CDR1 and CDR2: MDHEN, SYDVKM. The length of the CDR3 is 15 residues. CDR3 region: CASSQTGLGRQPQHF. As DNA, the CDR3 is TGTGCCAGCAGCCAGACAGGGTTGGGCCGACAGCCCCAGCATTTT.

This clone was seen once. The V gene is TRBV28, the J gene TRBJ1-3; D may be TRBD1 (6 bases). CDR1 and CDR2 (germline): MDHEN, SYDVKM. This CDR3 is 18 amino acids long. V was cut by 6 bases and J by 0 bases, with 21 bases left in between. The CDR3 bases are TGTGCCAGCAGACCCACACCCGGGACACCGAGCTCTGGAAACACCATATATTTT. Protein sequence: CASRPTPGTPSSGNTIYF.

The CDR3 nucleotides are TGTGCCATCGGGACAGCTAATGAAAAACTGTTTTTT. Protein sequence: CAIGTANEKLFF. The chain combines TRBV7-9 with TRBJ1-4; 7 nucleotides line up with TRBD1. Germline CDR1 reads SEHNR; CDR2 reads FQNEAQ (reference sequence). The J segment lost 3 bases and the V segment lost 10 bases, leaving 2 bases of the junction unmatched. The CDR3 spans 12 residues. Using reference TRBV7-9 and TRBJ1-4 for the parts outside the CDR3, the full variable domain is DTGVSQNPRHKITKRGQNVTFRCDPISEHNRLYWYRQTLGQGPEFLTYFQNEAQLEKSRLLSDRFSAERPKGSFSTLEIQRTEQGDSAMYLCAIGTANEKLFFGSGTQLSVL.

The V and J genes are TRBV27 and TRBJ1-2; 12 positions match TRBD1. Germline loops: CDR1 MNHEY, CDR2 SMNVEV (reference sequence). This CDR3 region has 16 residues. With V trimmed by 3 bases and J by 9 bases, 11 bases remained unmatched. In nucleotides, the CDR3 is TGTGCCAGCAGTTTCTATTGGGACAGGGGGCCGGGGAGCTACACCTTC. This codes for CASSFYWDRGPGSYTF.